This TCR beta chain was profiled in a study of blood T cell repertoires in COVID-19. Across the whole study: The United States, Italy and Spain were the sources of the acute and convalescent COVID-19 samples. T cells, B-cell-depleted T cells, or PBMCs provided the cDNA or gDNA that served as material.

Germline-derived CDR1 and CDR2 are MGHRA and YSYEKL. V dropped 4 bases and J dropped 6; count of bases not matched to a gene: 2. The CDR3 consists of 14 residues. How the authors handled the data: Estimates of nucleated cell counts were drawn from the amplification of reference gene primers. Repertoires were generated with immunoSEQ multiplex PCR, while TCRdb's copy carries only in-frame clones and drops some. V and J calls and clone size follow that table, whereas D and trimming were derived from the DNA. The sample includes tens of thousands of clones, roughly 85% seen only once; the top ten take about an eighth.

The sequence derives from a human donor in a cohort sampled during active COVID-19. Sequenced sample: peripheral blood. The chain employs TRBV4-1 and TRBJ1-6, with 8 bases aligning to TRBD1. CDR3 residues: CASSRQGANSPLHF. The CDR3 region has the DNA TGCGCCAGCAGCCGGCAGGGGGCTAATTCACCCCTCCACTTT.